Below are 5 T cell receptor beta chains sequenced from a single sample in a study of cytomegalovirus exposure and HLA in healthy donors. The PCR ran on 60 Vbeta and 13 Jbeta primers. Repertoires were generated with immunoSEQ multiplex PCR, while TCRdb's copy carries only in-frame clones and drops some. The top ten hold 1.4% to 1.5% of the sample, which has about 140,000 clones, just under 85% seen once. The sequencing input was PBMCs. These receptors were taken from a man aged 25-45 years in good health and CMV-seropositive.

The CDR3: CASSLGLLGQNPTGELFF. The CDR3, as DNA: TGCGCCAGCAGCTTGGGCCTCCTTGGACAGAATCCCACCGGGGAGCTGTTTTTT. The J gene is TRBJ2-2, the V gene TRBV5-1; possibly TRBD1 for D (6 bases). Germline V CDR1 and CDR2: SGHRS, YFSETQ. The CDR3 extends over 18 amino acids. Trimming took 0 bases from V and 4 from J, leaving 19 bases between them.

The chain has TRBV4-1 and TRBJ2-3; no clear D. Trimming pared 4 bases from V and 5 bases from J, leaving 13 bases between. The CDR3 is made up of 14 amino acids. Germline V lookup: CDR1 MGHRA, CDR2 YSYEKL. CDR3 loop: CASSPSAQEDTQYF. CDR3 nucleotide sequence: TGCGCCAGCAGCCCCTCGGCCCAGGAAGATACGCAGTATTTT.

The CDR3 spells CATTPQPTNYGYTF. CDR3 nucleotides: TGTGCCACCACGCCACAGCCTACTAACTATGGCTACACCTTC. The chain couples TRBV19 to TRBJ1-2, with unresolved D. The CDR3 is made up of 14 amino acids. Germline CDR1 reads LNHDA; CDR2 reads SQIVND (reference sequence). V was clipped by 10 bases and J by 0 bases, with 15 bases between them.

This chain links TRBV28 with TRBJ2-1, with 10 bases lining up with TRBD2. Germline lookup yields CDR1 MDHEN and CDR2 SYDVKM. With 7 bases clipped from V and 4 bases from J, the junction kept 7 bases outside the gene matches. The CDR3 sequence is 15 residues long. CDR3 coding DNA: TGTGCCAGCATTACTAGCGGGAATGTATACAATGAGCAGTTCTTC. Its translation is CASITSGNVYNEQFF.

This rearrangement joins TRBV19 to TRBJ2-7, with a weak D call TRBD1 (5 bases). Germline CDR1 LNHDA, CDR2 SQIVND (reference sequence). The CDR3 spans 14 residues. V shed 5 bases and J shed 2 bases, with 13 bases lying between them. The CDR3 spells CASSGLGAPYEQYF. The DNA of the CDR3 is TGTGCCAGTAGTGGGCTAGGGGCTCCCTACGAGCAGTACTTC.